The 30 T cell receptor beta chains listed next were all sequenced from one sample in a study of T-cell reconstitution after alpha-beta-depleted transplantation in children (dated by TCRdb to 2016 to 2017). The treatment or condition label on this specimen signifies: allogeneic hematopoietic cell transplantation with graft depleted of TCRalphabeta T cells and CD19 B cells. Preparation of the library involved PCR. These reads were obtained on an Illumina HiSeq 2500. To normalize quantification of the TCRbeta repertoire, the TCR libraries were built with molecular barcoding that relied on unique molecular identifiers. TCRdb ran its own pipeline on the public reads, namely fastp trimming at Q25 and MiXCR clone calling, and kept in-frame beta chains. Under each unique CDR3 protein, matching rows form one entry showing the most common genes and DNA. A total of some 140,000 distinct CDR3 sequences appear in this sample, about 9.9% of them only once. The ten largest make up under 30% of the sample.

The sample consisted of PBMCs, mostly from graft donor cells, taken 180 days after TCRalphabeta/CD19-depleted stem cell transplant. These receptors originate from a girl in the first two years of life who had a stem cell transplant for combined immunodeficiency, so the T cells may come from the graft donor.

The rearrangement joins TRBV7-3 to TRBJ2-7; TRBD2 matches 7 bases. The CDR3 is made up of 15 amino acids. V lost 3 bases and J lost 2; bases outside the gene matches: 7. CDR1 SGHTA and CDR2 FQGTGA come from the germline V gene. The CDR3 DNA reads TGTGCCAGCAGCTTCTCCCCGGGAGGCACCTACGAGCAGTACTTC. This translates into CASSFSPGGTYEQYF.

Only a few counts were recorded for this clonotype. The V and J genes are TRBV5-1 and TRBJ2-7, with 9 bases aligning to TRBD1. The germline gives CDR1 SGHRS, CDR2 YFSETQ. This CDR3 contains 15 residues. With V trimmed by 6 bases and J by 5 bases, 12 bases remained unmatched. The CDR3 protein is CASNPVPGTGNEQYF. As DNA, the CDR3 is TGCGCCAGCAATCCAGTACCCGGGACAGGGAACGAGCAGTACTTC.

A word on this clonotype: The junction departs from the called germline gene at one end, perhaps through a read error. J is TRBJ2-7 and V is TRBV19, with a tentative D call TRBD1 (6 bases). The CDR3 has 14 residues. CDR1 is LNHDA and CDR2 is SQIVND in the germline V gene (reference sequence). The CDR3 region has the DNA TGTTCCAGCCGAAACCTACAGGGAAGCTACGAGCAGTACTTC. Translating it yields CSSRNLQGSYEQYF.

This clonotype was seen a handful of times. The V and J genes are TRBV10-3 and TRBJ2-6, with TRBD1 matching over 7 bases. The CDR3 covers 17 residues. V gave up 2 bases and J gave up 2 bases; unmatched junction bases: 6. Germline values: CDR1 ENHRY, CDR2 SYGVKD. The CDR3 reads CAISEQTGKAGANVLTF. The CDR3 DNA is TGTGCCATCAGTGAGCAGACAGGGAAAGCTGGGGCCAACGTCCTGACTTTC.

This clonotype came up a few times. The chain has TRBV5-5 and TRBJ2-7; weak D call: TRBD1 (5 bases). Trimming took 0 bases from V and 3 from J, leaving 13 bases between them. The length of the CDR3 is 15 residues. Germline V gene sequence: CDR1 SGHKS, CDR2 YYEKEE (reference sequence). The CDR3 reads CASSLGGQGYYEQYF. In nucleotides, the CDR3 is TGTGCCAGCAGCTTGGGCGGTCAGGGATACTACGAGCAGTACTTC. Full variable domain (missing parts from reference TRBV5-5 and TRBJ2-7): DAGVTQSPTHLIKTRGQQVTLRCSPISGHKSVSWYQQVLGQGPQFIFQYYEKEERGRGNFPDRFSARQFPNYSSELNVNALLLGDSALYLCASSLGGQGYYEQYFGPGTRLTVT.

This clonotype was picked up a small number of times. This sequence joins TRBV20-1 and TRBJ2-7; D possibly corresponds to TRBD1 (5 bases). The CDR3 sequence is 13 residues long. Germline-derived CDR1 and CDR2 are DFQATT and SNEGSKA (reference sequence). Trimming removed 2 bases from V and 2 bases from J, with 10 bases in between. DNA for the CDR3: TGCAGTGCTAGACAGGGTTCCGCCTACGAGCAGTACTTC. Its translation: CSARQGSAYEQYF.

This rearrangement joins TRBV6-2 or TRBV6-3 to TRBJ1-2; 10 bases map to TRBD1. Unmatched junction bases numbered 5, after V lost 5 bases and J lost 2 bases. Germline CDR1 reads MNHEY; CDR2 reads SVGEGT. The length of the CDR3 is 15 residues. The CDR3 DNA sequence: TGTGCCAGCAGTAATCCGGGACAGGGGAACTATGGCTACACCTTC. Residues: CASSNPGQGNYGYTF.

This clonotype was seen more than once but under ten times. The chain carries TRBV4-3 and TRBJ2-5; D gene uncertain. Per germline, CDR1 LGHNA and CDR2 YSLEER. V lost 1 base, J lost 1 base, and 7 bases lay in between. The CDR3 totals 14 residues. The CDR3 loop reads CASSQGFFQETQYF. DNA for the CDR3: TGCGCCAGCAGCCAAGGCTTCTTCCAAGAGACCCAGTACTTC.

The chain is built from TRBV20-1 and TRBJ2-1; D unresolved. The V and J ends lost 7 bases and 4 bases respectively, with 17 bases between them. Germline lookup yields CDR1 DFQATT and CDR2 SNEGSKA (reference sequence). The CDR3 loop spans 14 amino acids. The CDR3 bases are TGCAGTGGCCTCCCCTTCTCACTTTACAATGAGCAGTTCTTC. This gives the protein CSGLPFSLYNEQFF.

The CDR3 reads CATSRVRGGTYNEQFF. CDR3 coding DNA: TGTGCCACCAGCAGAGTTCGGGGGGGGACCTACAATGAGCAGTTCTTC. This chain links TRBV15 with TRBJ2-1, with TRBD2 matching 8 bases. V gave up 1 base and J gave up 2 bases; unmatched junction bases: 4. Germline lookup yields CDR1 LNHNV and CDR2 YYDKDF (reference sequence). The CDR3 has 16 residues.

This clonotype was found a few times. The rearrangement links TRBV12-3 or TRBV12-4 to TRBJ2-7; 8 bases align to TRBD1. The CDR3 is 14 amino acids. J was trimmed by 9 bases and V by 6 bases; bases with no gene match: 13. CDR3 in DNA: TGTGCCAGCAGGCAGACAGGGGCCTCAGCATGGCAGTACTTC. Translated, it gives CASRQTGASAWQYF.

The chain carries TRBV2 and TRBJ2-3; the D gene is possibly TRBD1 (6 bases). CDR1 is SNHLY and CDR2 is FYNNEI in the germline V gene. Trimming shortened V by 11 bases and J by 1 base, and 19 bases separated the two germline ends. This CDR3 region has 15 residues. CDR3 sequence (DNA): TGTGCCGGGACCCGGGACACTCGACGCACAGATACGCAGTATTTT. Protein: CAGTRDTRRTDTQYF. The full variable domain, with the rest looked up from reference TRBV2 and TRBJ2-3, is EPEVTQTPSHQVTQMGQEVILRCVPISNHLYFYWYRQILGQKVEFLVSFYNNEISEKSEIFDDQFSVERPDGSNFTLKIRSTKLEDSAMYFCAGTRDTRRTDTQYFGPGTRLTVL.

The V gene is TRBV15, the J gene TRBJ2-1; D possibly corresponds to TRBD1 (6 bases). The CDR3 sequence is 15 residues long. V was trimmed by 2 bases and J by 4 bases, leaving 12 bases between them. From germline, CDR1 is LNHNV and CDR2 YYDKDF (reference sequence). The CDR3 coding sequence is TGTGCCACCAGCAGACGGCACAGGGAATACAATGAGCAGTTCTTC. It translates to CATSRRHREYNEQFF.

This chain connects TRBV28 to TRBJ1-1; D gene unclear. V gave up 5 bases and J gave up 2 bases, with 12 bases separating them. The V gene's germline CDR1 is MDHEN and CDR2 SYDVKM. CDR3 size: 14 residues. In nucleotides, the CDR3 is TGTGCCAGCAGTCCCCAGATTACCAACACTGAAGCTTTCTTT. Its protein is CASSPQITNTEAFF.

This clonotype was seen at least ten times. In DNA, the CDR3 is TGTGCCAGCAGCGCCCCGGGACAGGGTTCCCACGAGCAGTACTTC. Protein: CASSAPGQGSHEQYF. The J gene is TRBJ2-7, the V gene TRBV12-3 or TRBV12-4; 9 bases are a match to TRBD1. CDR3 length equals 15 residues. V trimming: 6 bases; J trimming: 5 bases; junction bases outside the gene matches: 11.

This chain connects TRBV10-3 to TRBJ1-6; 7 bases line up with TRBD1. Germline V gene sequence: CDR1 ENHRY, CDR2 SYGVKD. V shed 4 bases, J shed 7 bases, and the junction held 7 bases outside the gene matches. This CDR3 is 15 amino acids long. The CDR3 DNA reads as TGTGCCATCAGTGCCCGGGACAGCCCCAATTCACCCCTCCACTTT. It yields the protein CAISARDSPNSPLHF.

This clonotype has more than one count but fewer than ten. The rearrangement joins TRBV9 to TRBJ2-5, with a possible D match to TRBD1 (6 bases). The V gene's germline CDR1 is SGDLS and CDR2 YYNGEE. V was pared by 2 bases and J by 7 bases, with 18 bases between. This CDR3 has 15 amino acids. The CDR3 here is CASSVETGLRGTQYF. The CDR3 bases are TGTGCCAGCAGCGTTGAGACAGGCCTCCGGGGGACCCAGTACTTC. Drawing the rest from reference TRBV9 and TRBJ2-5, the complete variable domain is DSGVTQTPKHLITATGQRVTLRCSPRSGDLSVYWYQQSLDQGLQFLIQYYNGEERAKGNILERFSAQQFPDLHSELNLSSLELGDSALYFCASSVETGLRGTQYFGPGTRLLVL.

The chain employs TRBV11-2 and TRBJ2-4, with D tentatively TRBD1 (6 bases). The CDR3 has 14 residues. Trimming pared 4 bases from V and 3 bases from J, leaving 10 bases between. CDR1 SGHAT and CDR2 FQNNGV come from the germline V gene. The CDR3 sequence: CASSSLRGKNIQYF. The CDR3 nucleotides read TGTGCCAGCAGCTCACTCAGGGGCAAAAACATTCAGTACTTC.

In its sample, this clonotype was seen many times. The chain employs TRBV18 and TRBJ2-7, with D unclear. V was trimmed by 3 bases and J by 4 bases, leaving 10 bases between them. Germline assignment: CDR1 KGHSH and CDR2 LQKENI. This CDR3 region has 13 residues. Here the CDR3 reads CASSPGLRYEQYF. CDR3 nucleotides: TGTGCCAGCTCACCGGGTTTACGTTACGAGCAGTACTTC. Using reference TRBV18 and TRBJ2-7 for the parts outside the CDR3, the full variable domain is NAGVMQNPRHLVRRRGQEARLRCSPMKGHSHVYWYRQLPEEGLKFMVYLQKENIIDESGMPKERFSAEFPKEGPSILRIQQVVRGDSAAYFCASSPGLRYEQYFGPGTRLTVT.

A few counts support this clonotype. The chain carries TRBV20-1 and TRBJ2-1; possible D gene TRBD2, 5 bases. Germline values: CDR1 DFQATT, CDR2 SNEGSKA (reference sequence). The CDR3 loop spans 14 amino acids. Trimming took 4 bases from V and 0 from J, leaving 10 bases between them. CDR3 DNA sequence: TGCAGTGCTAACCCGAGGGTCTCCTACAATGAGCAGTTCTTC. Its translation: CSANPRVSYNEQFF.

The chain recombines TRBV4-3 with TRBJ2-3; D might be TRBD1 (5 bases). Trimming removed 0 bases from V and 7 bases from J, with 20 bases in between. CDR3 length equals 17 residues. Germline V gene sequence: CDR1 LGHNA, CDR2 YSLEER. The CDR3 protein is CASSQDRAGGWGNTQYF. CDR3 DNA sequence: TGCGCCAGCAGCCAAGATCGGGCAGGCGGCTGGGGCAATACGCAGTATTTT.

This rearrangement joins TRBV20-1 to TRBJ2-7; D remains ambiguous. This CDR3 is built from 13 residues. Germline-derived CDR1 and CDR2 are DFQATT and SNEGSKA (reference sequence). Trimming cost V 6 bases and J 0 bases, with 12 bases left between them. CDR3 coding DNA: TGCAGTGCGGCTTTCCCGACCTCCTACGAGCAGTACTTC. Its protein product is CSAAFPTSYEQYF.

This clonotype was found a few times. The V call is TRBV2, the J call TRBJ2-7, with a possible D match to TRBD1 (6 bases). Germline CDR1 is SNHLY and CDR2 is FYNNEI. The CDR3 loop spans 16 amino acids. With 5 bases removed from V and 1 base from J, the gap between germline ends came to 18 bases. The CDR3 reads CASSTDRLLLSYEQYF. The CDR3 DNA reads TGTGCCAGCAGTACAGACAGGTTGTTATTATCCTACGAGCAGTACTTC.

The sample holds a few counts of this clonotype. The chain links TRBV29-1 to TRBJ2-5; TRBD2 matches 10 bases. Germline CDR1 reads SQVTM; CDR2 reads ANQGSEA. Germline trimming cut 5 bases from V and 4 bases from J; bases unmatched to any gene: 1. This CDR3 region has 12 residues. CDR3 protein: CSVSSGRETQYF. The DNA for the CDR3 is TGCAGCGTTTCTAGCGGGAGAGAGACCCAGTACTTC.

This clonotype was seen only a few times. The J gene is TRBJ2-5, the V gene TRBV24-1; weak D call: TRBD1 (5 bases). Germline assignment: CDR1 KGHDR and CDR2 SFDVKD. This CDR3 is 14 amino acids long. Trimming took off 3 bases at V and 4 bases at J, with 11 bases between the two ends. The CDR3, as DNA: TGTGCCACCAGTGATGTAGGGGTTCGAGAGACCCAGTACTTC. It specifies CATSDVGVRETQYF.

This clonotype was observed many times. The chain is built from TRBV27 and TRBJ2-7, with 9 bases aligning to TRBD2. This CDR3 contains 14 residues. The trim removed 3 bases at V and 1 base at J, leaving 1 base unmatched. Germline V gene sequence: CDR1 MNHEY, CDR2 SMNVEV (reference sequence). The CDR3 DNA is TGTGCCAGCAGTTTTAGCGGGAGTTCCTACGAGCAGTACTTC. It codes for CASSFSGSSYEQYF.

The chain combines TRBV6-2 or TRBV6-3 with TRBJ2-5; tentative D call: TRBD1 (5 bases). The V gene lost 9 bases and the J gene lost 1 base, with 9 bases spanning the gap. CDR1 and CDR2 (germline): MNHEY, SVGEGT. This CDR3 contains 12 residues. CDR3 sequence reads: CASGAAQETQYF. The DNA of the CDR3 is TGTGCCAGTGGGGCGGCCCAAGAGACCCAGTACTTC.

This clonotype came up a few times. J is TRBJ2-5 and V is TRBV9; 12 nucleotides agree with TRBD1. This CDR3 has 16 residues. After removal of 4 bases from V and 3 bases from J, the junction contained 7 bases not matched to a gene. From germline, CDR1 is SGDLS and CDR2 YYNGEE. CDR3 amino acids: CASSIGTGGREETQYF. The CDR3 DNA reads TGTGCCAGCAGCATTGGGACAGGGGGCAGGGAAGAGACCCAGTACTTC.

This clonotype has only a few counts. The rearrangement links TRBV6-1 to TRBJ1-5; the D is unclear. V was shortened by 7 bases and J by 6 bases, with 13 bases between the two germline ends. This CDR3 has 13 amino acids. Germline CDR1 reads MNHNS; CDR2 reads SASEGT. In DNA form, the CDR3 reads TGTGCCAGCACCGTAGAGGGCGTTCAGCCCCAGCATTTT. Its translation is CASTVEGVQPQHF.

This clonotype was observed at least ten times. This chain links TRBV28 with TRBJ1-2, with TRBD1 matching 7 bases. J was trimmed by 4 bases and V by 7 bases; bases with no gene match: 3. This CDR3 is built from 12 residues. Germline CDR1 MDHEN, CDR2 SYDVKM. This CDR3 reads CASTGQLYGYTF. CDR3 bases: TGTGCCAGCACGGGACAGCTCTATGGCTACACCTTC.